The subject of this entry is one TCR beta chain. Its specificity is not known. This CDR3 spans 13 amino acids. The V end was cut by 0 bases, the J end by 5 bases, with 6 bases between. Looked up from germline, CDR1 is MNHEY and CDR2 is SVGAGI. Method: immunoSEQ multiplex PCR; TCRdb's copy keeps in-frame clones and lacks some. The sample carries roughly 260,000 clones, roughly 93% recorded once. The source of the sample is a study of T cell responses to AZD1222 COVID-19 vaccine. Study in general: Researchers grouped second doses given at about 4 or about 12 weeks into one pool.

Findings of the study overall: Regions left unmutated in variants are reportedly the target of nearly half of spike-specific TCRs. Among AZD1222 vaccinees, only six were seropositive at baseline. Spike regions recognized by vaccine-associated CD4 TCRs spanned the protein, led by 160-218 and 743-854.

The chain recombines TRBV6-5 with TRBJ2-3; D gene unclear. The clonotype comes from an adult in good health. Sequences were derived from peripheral blood, sampled on day 0 of AZD1222 vaccination. This CDR3 reads CASSYSLVDTQYF. The CDR3 nucleotides read TGTGCCAGCAGTTACTCTTTGGTAGATACGCAGTATTTT.